This T cell receptor beta chain appears in the sequencing data of a study of T cells in localized non-small cell lung cancer. Study observations and caveats: For the top 100 tumor clones, a median roughly 56 also appeared in adjacent lung. Adjacent uninvolved lung tissue had the highest T cell clonality, exceeding tumor.

The method was immunoSEQ multiplex PCR; TCRdb's version includes in-frame clones alone and lacks a portion of them. The sample shows about 59,000 clones, 80% to 90% of them seen only once. Looked up from germline, CDR1 is MDHEN and CDR2 is SYDVKM. This CDR3 region has 14 residues. Between the trimmed V and J ends, which lost 4 bases and 4 bases, there was a span of 11 bases. Remarks on this clone: Its specificity is not known.

The sequence was collected from a man aged 40-75 years with stage I squamous cell lung carcinoma. The chain carries TRBV28 and TRBJ1-3; D is unresolved. The sequencing used peripheral blood, collected before any cancer treatment. The CDR3 protein is CASSYVLEGNTIYF. CDR3 in DNA: TGTGCCAGCAGTTACGTATTGGAAGGAAACACCATATATTTT.